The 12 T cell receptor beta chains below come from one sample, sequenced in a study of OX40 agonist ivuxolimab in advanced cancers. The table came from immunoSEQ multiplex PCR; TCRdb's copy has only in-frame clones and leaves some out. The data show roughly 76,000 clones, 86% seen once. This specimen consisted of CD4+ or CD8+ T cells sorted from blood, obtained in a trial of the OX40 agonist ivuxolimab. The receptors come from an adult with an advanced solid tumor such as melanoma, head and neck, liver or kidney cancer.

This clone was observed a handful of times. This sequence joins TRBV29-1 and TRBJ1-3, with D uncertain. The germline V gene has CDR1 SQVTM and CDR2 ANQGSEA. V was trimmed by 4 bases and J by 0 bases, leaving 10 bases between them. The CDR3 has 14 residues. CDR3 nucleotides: TGCAGCGTTGGGGAAGGGAGCTCTGGAAACACCATATATTTT. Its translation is CSVGEGSSGNTIYF.

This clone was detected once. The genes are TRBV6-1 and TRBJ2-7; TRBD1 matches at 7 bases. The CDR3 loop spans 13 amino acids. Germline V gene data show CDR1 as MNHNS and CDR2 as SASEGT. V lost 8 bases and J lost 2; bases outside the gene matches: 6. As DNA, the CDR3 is TGTGCCAGCCGTCGACAGGGCCCCTACGAGCAGTACTTC. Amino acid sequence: CASRRQGPYEQYF.

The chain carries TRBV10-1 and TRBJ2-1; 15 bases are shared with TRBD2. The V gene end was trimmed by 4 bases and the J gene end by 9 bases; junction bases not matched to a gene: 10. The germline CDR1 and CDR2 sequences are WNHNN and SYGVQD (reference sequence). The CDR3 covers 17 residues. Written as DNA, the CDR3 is TGCGCCAGCAGTGGGACTAGCGGGAGGGTAGGTGTTAGTGAGCAGTTCTTC. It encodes CASSGTSGRVGVSEQFF.

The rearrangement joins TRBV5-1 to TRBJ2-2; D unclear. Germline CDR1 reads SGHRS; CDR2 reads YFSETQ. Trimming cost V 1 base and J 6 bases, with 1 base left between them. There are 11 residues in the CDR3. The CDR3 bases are TGCGCCAGCAGCTTGCCCGGGGAGCTGTTTTTT. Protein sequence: CASSLPGELFF.

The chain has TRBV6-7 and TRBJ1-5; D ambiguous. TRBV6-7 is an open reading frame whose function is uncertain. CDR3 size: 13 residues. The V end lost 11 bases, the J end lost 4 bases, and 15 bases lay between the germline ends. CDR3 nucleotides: TGTGCCCGCCTCGAGGAATGGAATCAGCCCCAGCATTTT. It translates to CARLEEWNQPQHF.

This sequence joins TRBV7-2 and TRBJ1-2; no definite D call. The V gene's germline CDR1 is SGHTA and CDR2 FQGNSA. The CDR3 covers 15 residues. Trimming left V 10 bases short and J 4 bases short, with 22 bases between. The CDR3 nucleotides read TGTGCCACTCGGCCCTGGGAGGCGATAAGCTATGGCTACACCTTC. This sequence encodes CATRPWEAISYGYTF.

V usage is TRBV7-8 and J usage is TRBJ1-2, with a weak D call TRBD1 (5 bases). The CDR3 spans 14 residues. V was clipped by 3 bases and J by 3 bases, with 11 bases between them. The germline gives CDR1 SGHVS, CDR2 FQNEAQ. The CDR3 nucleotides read TGTGCCAGCAGCTTGGGGGGGTATTACTATGGCTACACCTTC. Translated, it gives CASSLGGYYYGYTF.

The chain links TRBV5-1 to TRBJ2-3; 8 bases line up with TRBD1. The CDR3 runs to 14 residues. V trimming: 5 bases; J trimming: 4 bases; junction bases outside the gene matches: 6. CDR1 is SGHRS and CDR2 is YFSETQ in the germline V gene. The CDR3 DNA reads TGCGCCAGCAGGCCCGGACAGGGTCCAGATACGCAGTATTTT. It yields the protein CASRPGQGPDTQYF.

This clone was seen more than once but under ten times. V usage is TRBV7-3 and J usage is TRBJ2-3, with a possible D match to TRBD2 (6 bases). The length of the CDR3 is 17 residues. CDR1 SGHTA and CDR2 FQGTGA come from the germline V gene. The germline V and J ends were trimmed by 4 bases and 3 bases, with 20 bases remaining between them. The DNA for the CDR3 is TGTGCCAGCAGCTCCTCCCCGGGACTGAGGGGTACAGATACGCAGTATTTT. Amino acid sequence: CASSSSPGLRGTDTQYF.

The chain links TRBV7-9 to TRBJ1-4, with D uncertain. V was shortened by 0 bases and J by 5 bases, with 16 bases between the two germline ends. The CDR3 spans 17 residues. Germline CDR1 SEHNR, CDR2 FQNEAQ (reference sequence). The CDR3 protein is CASSLARSVQLNEKLFF. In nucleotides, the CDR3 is TGTGCCAGCAGCTTAGCGAGGTCCGTGCAACTGAATGAAAAACTGTTTTTT.

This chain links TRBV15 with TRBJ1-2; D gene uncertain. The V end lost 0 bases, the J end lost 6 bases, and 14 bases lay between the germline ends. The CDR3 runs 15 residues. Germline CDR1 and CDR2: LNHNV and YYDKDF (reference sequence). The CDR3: CATSRDGLQLNGYTF. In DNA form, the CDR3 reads TGTGCCACCAGCAGAGATGGTTTACAGTTGAATGGCTACACCTTC.

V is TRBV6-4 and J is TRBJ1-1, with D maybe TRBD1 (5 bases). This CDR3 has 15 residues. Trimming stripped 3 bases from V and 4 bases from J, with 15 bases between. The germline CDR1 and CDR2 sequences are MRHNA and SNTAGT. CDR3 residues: CASSDRGGGVTEAFF. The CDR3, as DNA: TGTGCCAGCAGTGATCGCGGGGGGGGTGTCACTGAAGCTTTCTTT.